The clone carrying this TCR beta chain has a count of ten or more. Its matching antigen is unknown. The sample belongs to a study of blood T cells in healthy people across ages. The V end was cut by 0 bases, the J end by 1 base, with 11 bases between. The CDR3 is made up of 15 amino acids. Germline V gene data show CDR1 as DFQATT and CDR2 as SNEGSKA (reference sequence). It was with a sample-barcoded 5' primer and a J-beta primer mix that a second PCR of about 6 to 11 cycles was run. Each CDR3 protein gets one entry after TCRdb re-called the 5' RACE reads with MiXCR. The top ten clones hold approximately 14% of a sample with hundreds of thousands of distinct CDR3 sequences, less than 35% of them seen once. General study points: Getting older went along with TCR beta diversity per million T cells dropping roughly linearly.

Sequences were obtained from blood. The clonotype was recovered from a woman older than 75 in good health. The gene calls are TRBV20-1 and TRBJ2-3; D not certain. The CDR3 protein is CSARDHPPGTDTQYF. In DNA form, the CDR3 reads TGCAGTGCTAGAGATCATCCTCCGGGCACAGATACGCAGTATTTT.